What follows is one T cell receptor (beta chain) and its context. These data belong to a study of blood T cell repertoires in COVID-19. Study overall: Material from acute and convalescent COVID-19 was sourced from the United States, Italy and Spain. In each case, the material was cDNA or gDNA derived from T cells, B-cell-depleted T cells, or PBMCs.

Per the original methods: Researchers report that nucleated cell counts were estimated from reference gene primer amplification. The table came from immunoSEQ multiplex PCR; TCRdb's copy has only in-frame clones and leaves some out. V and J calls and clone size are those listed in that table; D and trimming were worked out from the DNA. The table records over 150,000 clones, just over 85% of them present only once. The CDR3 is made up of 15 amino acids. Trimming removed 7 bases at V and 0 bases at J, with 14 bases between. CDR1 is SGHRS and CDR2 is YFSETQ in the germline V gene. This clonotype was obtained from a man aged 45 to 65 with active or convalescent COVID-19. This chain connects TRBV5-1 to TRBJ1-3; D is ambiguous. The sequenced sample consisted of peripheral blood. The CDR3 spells CASALRESSGNTIYF. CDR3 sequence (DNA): TGCGCCAGCGCCCTTAGGGAGAGCTCTGGAAACACCATATATTTT.